This T cell receptor beta chain was identified in a study of blood T cells in healthy people across ages. Findings and limits, study-wide: Reliance upon unsorted PBMCs precluded definitive naive versus antigen-experienced comparison. Age advanced and TCR beta diversity per million T cells fell, roughly linearly.

Next came a second PCR, run for roughly 6 to 11 cycles, which used a sample-barcoded 5' primer along with a J-beta primer mix. All cDNA molecules were each tagged by a template-switch adaptor with 12 random nucleotides. TCRdb passed the 5' RACE reads through MiXCR, listing each CDR3 protein once. Of about 1 million distinct CDR3 sequences in the sample, 45% were seen once. This clonotype showed up just a few times. What it binds is not known. The sample was blood. The source is a woman aged 60-70 years in good health.

CDR3 amino acids: CASSMGLAVDTQYF. CDR3 nucleotides: TGTGCCAGCAGCATGGGACTAGCTGTAGATACGCAGTATTTT. The rearrangement joins TRBV6-2 or TRBV6-3 to TRBJ2-3; 9 nucleotides align to TRBD2. CDR3 length: 14 amino acids. Germline V lookup: CDR1 MNHEY, CDR2 SVGEGT. With V trimmed by 6 bases and J by 5 bases, 6 bases remained unmatched.